This T cell receptor beta chain was retrieved from a study of T cells after yellow fever vaccination. Study background: The SMART-Seq v4 Ultra Low Input method served to prepare the low-cell-number fractions. Study outcomes and limitations: Highly abundant clonotypes carried over from the bulk population could end up in FACS-sorted repertoires as contaminants.

Trimming left V 0 bases short and J 1 base short, with 10 bases between. The CDR3 spans 15 residues. Germline-derived CDR1 and CDR2 are SGHDT and YYEEEE. By 5'RACE template switching, TCR cDNA was produced, with a universal primer site and UMIs added in the process. TCRdb redid the calling of the 5' RACE reads with MiXCR, one entry per CDR3 protein. Of a few hundred thousand distinct CDR3 sequences listed, around a sixth are singletons. This clonotype has a handful of counts. Its antigen remains unidentified. The starting material was PBMCs, obtained before the yellow fever booster vaccination. This TCR derives from a young man who received the YFV17D yellow fever vaccine. The chain links TRBV5-6 to TRBJ1-1; D ambiguous. CDR3 DNA: TGTGCCAGCAGCTTGGCGGGGATTGGGAACACTGAAGCTTTCTTT. This encodes CASSLAGIGNTEAFF.